One and the same sample provided the 12 T cell receptor beta chains below, sequenced in a study of shared clonotypes between healthy human individuals. Assay used: immunoSEQ multiplex PCR; TCRdb lists only in-frame clones, some missing. The table records 950,000 to 1,100,000 clones, around four fifths of them present only once. Material for sequencing was memory CD4+ T cells sorted from blood. Subset denoted: CD45RA-negative fraction. These receptors all come from a man aged 18 to 30 in good health.

The chain combines TRBV7-2 with TRBJ2-7; D may match TRBD1 or TRBD2 (5 bases each). Germline-derived CDR1 and CDR2 are SGHTA and FQGNSA. V was clipped by 5 bases and J by 9 bases, with 17 bases between them. CDR3 length equals 13 residues. CDR3 nucleotides: TGTGCCAGCAGCCGAGGGGTACGGACGGCGCAGTACTTC. Encoded protein: CASSRGVRTAQYF. The whole variable domain, filled in from reference TRBV7-2 and TRBJ2-7, reads GAGVSQSPSNKVTEKGKDVELRCDPISGHTALYWYRQSLGQGLEFLIYFQGNSAPDKSGLPSDRFSAERTGGSVSTLTIQRTQQEDSAVYLCASSRGVRTAQYFGPGTRLTVT.

The V and J genes are TRBV10-2 and TRBJ1-1, with 9 bases identical to TRBD1. The CDR3 covers 15 residues. The trim removed 2 bases at V and 3 bases at J, leaving 4 bases unmatched. Germline V gives CDR1 WSHSY, CDR2 SAAADI. CDR3 in amino acids: CASSEPGQGYTEAFF. CDR3 nucleotides: TGCGCCAGCAGTGAGCCCGGACAGGGGTACACTGAAGCTTTCTTT.

The chain couples TRBV2 to TRBJ2-7, with 8 bases fitting TRBD1. Germline lookup yields CDR1 SNHLY and CDR2 FYNNEI. With V trimmed by 2 bases and J by 1 base, 10 bases remained unmatched. The CDR3 contains 17 residues. The CDR3 DNA follows: TGTGCCAGCAGTGAATCCCCCCTCAGGGGGCGATCCTACGAGCAGTACTTC. This sequence encodes CASSESPLRGRSYEQYF.

V and J are TRBV5-1 and TRBJ1-2; D ambiguous. The germline V gene encodes CDR1 SGHRS and CDR2 YFSETQ. The CDR3 totals 18 residues. Trimming pared 0 bases from V and 5 bases from J, leaving 23 bases between. The CDR3 bases are TGCGCCAGCAGCTTGGACTCATGGTCAGAAGGCTACCTTTATGGCTACACCTTC. It is translated as CASSLDSWSEGYLYGYTF.

V is TRBV27 and J is TRBJ2-3; a possible D gene is TRBD2 (5 bases). Per germline, CDR1 MNHEY and CDR2 SMNVEV (reference sequence). The CDR3 totals 12 residues. The ends were cut back, 6 bases at V and 3 bases at J, with 7 bases in the middle. This CDR3 is CASSGLTDTQYF. The DNA for the CDR3 is TGTGCCAGCAGCGGACTTACAGATACGCAGTATTTT.

V and J are TRBV25-1 and TRBJ2-7; no reliable D call. The CDR3 length is 14 residues. Germline lookup yields CDR1 MGHDK and CDR2 SYGVNS. V lost 6 bases and J lost 5, with 17 bases in between. DNA of the CDR3: TGTGCCAGCAGACCGGACCTTATCGGCGACGAGCAGTACTTC. This translates into CASRPDLIGDEQYF.

The rearrangement joins TRBV10-3 to TRBJ2-3; tentatively, D is TRBD2 (7 bases). The germline V and J ends were trimmed by 6 bases and 2 bases, with 12 bases remaining between them. CDR1 and CDR2 (germline): ENHRY, SYGVKD. The CDR3 contains 14 residues. The CDR3 DNA reads as TGTGCCATCAGAGGGGGAGGGAACACAGATACGCAGTATTTT. Amino acid sequence: CAIRGGGNTDTQYF.

This clone was counted ten times or more. The chain has TRBV21-1 and TRBJ1-5. TRBV21-1 is recorded as a pseudogene. CDR3 length: 12 amino acids. The chain's CDR3 is CASKNCGPPQHF. CDR3 coding DNA: TGTGCCAGCAAAAACTGCGGACCGCCCCAGCATTTT.

This clone showed up many times. The gene calls are TRBV20-1 and TRBJ1-1; D gene unclear. This CDR3 has 11 amino acids. Trimming removed 5 bases at V and 3 bases at J, with 7 bases between. CDR1 DFQATT and CDR2 SNEGSKA come from the germline V gene (reference sequence). The CDR3: CSAGPDTEAFF. The DNA for the CDR3 is TGCAGTGCTGGCCCCGACACTGAAGCTTTCTTT.

V and J are TRBV4-2 and TRBJ2-6; a possible D gene is TRBD1 (5 bases). The CDR3 spans 18 residues. V was cut by 0 bases and J by 0 bases, with 12 bases left in between. Germline assignment: CDR1 LGHNA and CDR2 YNFKEQ. The CDR3 region has the DNA TGTGCCAGCAGCCAAGATGGGGCAGATAGCTCTGGGGCCAACGTCCTGACTTTC. It codes for CASSQDGADSSGANVLTF.

Remarks on this clone: This likely stems from a read error, as it lies one base from a far larger clone. The identical CDR3 is also encoded by other nucleotide sequences in the sample. The rearrangement uses TRBV6-6 and TRBJ2-7, with D possibly matching TRBD2 (5 bases). CDR1 is MNHNY, CDR2 SVGAGI, per germline (reference sequence). The CDR3 is 15 residues long. V lost 5 bases and J 7 bases, leaving 21 bases between the germline ends. DNA of the CDR3: TGTGCCAGCAGTCCAATCACGACAAGCACTAGTGAGCAGTACTTC. Amino acid sequence: CASSPITTSTSEQYF.

The chain joins TRBV4-1 to TRBJ1-2; D perhaps matches TRBD1 (5 bases). This CDR3 contains 15 residues. V shed 0 bases and J shed 7 bases, with 15 bases lying between them. Germline V lookup: CDR1 MGHRA, CDR2 YSYEKL. In DNA form, the CDR3 reads TGCGCCAGCAGCCAAGATAAACGGGGGAGAAGTGGCTACACCTTC. This codes for CASSQDKRGRSGYTF.